These 30 T cell receptor beta chains originate from one sample sequenced in a study of metastatic and nonmetastatic thyroid tumors. TCRdb reprocessed the PCR reads using MiXCR. The table includes 15,000 to 25,000 clones, about 25% detected once. Thyroid surgery took place with no prior treatment in any patient. Sequencing was done on a sample of blood. These receptor sequences come from a male donor with papillary thyroid cancer or a benign thyroid nodule (not recorded which). Some clones in this sample may be carry-over from other donors' samples.

Sample share makes this clone medium-sized. The chain is built from TRBV19 and TRBJ1-5, with unresolved D. Deletions cut 5 bases from V and 1 base from J, with 12 bases between. The germline V gene has CDR1 LNHDA and CDR2 SQIVND (reference sequence). This CDR3 is 15 amino acids long. The CDR3 loop reads CASSGASKSNQPQHF. In DNA, the CDR3 is TGTGCCAGTAGTGGCGCGTCGAAGAGCAATCAGCCCCAGCATTTT. The full variable domain, rest sourced from reference TRBV19 and TRBJ1-5, is DGGITQSPKYLFRKEGQNVTLSCEQNLNHDAMYWYRQDPGQGLRLIYYSQIVNDFQKGDIAEGYSVSREKKESFPLTVTSAQKNPTAFYLCASSGASKSNQPQHFGDGTRLSIL.

The V call is TRBV4-1, the J call TRBJ1-1; no firm D call. The V gene's germline CDR1 is MGHRA and CDR2 YSYEKL. This CDR3 has 17 amino acids. The V and J ends lost 3 bases and 1 base respectively, with 18 bases between them. This CDR3 is CASSHPGAPERNTEAFF. The CDR3 DNA sequence: TGCGCCAGCAGCCACCCGGGAGCCCCGGAGAGGAACACTGAAGCTTTCTTT.

This clone is judged medium-sized (0.01 to 0.1%). This chain links TRBV7-2 with TRBJ2-1; 8 bases map to TRBD1. Trimming removed 5 bases from V and 4 bases from J; junction bases left unmatched: 7. CDR1 SGHTA and CDR2 FQGNSA come from the germline V gene. The CDR3 consists of 15 residues. The CDR3 nucleotides read TGTGCCAGCAGCAAGCGGACAGGGTCATACAATGAGCAGTTCTTC. It specifies CASSKRTGSYNEQFF.

This clone was counted only a few times. At one end, the junction sequence differs from germline, possibly due to a read error. This same CDR3 is encoded by further DNA sequences in the sample. This chain uses TRBV6-1 with TRBJ1-2; D not resolved. Looked up from germline, CDR1 is MNHNS and CDR2 is SASEGT. This CDR3 region has 14 residues. The CDR3 DNA sequence: TGTGCCAGCATCCGGGGTGGCCCCAACTATGGCTATACCTTC. Amino acids: CASIRGGPNYGYTF.

This clone is medium-sized. The chain combines TRBV19 with TRBJ2-7; D remains ambiguous. CDR1 is LNHDA and CDR2 is SQIVND in the germline V gene (reference sequence). Trimming left V 6 bases short and J 4 bases short, with 7 bases between. CDR3 length: 11 amino acids. The CDR3 DNA reads TGTGCCAGTAGCTCCAAATACGAGCAGTACTTC. Protein: CASSSKYEQYF.

CDR3 residues: CAWRSVQGAEGPLNTEAFF. CDR3 DNA sequence: TGTGCCTGGAGATCTGTACAGGGGGCGGAGGGTCCATTAAACACTGAAGCTTTCTTT. V is TRBV30 and J is TRBJ1-1, with TRBD1 identical over 9 bases. Germline assignment: CDR1 GTSNPN and CDR2 SVGIG (reference sequence). With 3 bases clipped from V and 2 bases from J, the junction kept 19 bases outside the gene matches. The CDR3 has 19 amino acids.

The genes are TRBV19 and TRBJ1-1; no clear D gene. Germline-derived CDR1 and CDR2 are LNHDA and SQIVND (reference sequence). The CDR3 covers 14 residues. V shed 1 base and J shed 4 bases, with 10 bases lying between them. CDR3 bases: TGTGCCAGTAGTATAGGGACCTTTGGCACTGAAGCTTTCTTT. As protein: CASSIGTFGTEAFF.

This clone was detected many times. V usage is TRBV10-2 and J usage is TRBJ1-1; D not certain. The V gene's germline CDR1 is WSHSY and CDR2 SAAADI. This CDR3 contains 13 residues. Trimming pared 8 bases from V and 1 base from J, leaving 11 bases between. The CDR3 region has the DNA TGCGCCAGCGGAGGAGCCTCGAACACTGAAGCTTTCTTT. This gives the protein CASGGASNTEAFF.

This clone was seen only a few times. The chain has TRBV12-3 or TRBV12-4 and TRBJ2-7; D might be TRBD1 or TRBD2, each matching 5 bases. V lost 7 bases to trimming and J lost 6 bases, with 16 bases between them. CDR3 size: 13 residues. For the CDR3, the DNA is TGTGCCAGCACCTCAAAGAGGGACGGCGAGCAGTACTTC. Its protein is CASTSKRDGEQYF.

This clone was counted between two and nine times. This chain links TRBV6-1 with TRBJ2-7; D call uncertain. Between the trimmed V and J ends, which lost 0 bases and 0 bases, there was a span of 9 bases. Germline values: CDR1 MNHNS, CDR2 SASEGT. The CDR3 length is 15 residues. This CDR3 is CASSEAAVRSYEQYF. In nucleotides, the CDR3 is TGTGCCAGCAGTGAAGCGGCAGTTCGCTCCTACGAGCAGTACTTC.

With respect to this clone: The missing conserved phenylalanine or tryptophan at the end of this CDR3 makes a read error likely. The CDR3 DNA follows: TGTGCCAGTAGTCCCGGGGGGGGTCGGGGACAGACCTTCTTGCAGTACTCC. This gives the protein CASSPGGGRGQTFLQYS. The chain is built from TRBV19 and TRBJ2-7, with D maybe TRBD2 (8 bases). V was clipped by 5 bases and J by 9 bases, with 29 bases between them. Germline assignment: CDR1 LNHDA and CDR2 SQIVND (reference sequence). The CDR3 totals 17 residues.

This clone was detected a few times. V usage is TRBV12-3 or TRBV12-4 and J usage is TRBJ2-2; D gene unclear. The CDR3 has 14 amino acids. Trimming took 1 base from V and 6 from J, leaving 9 bases between them. CDR3 amino acids: CASSLEYGAGELFF. CDR3 bases: TGTGCCAGCAGTTTAGAATATGGGGCCGGGGAGCTGTTTTTT.

This chain joins TRBV6-2 or TRBV6-3 and TRBJ2-7; tentative D call: TRBD1 (5 bases). Germline V CDR1 and CDR2: MNHEY, SVGEGT. The ends were cut back, 5 bases at V and 8 bases at J, with 19 bases in the middle. This CDR3 contains 14 residues. The CDR3 sequence is CASSPPGAASQQYF. CDR3 DNA: TGTGCCAGCAGTCCCCCTGGGGCCGCTTCCCAGCAGTACTTC.

The chain combines TRBV25-1 with TRBJ2-7; 15 bases match TRBD2. V shed 7 bases, J shed 1 base, and the junction held 17 bases outside the gene matches. This CDR3 has 20 residues. CDR1 MGHDK and CDR2 SYGVNS come from the germline V gene. The CDR3 protein is CASNLLIAGLAGGQSYEQYF. CDR3 DNA sequence: TGTGCCAGCAACTTACTTATAGCGGGACTAGCGGGGGGCCAATCCTACGAGCAGTACTTC.

This clone was picked up many times. This sequence joins TRBV10-3 and TRBJ2-2; D ambiguous. The CDR3 has 14 amino acids. Deletions cut 3 bases from V and 8 bases from J, with 13 bases between. Germline loops: CDR1 ENHRY, CDR2 SYGVKD. CDR3 sequence (DNA): TGTGCCATCAGTGATATATCGCCGAGTGGGGAGCTGTTTTTT. Its protein product is CAISDISPSGELFF.

For this clone: A read error is possible here, since a much larger clone lies one base away. The rearrangement links TRBV6-1 to TRBJ1-6, with no clear D. Germline CDR1 reads MNHNS; CDR2 reads SASEGT. The CDR3 covers 13 residues. The CDR3 nucleotides are TGTACCAGCAGTGAAGACGAGCTCAAGGCCCTCCACTTT. Translating gives CTSSEDELKALHF.

This clone was seen many times. This rearrangement joins TRBV4-2 to TRBJ2-1; maybe TRBD2 (7 bases). V was pared by 8 bases and J by 6 bases, with 26 bases between. The CDR3 spans 17 residues. Germline assignment: CDR1 LGHNA and CDR2 YNFKEQ. The CDR3 bases are TGTGCCAGCCCCTCCCCCCCACGGCGGGGGCGACCCAATGAGCAGTTCTTC. This translates into CASPSPPRRGRPNEQFF.

This clone was recorded many times. The chain recombines TRBV5-1 with TRBJ2-5; D might be TRBD2 (5 bases). The CDR3 sequence is 14 residues long. Germline V gene lookup returns CDR1 SGHRS and CDR2 YFSETQ. V was shortened by 0 bases and J by 5 bases, with 11 bases between the two germline ends. CDR3 in DNA: TGCGCCAGCAGCTTGGGTAATCGCGGGGAGACCCAGTACTTC. Translated: CASSLGNRGETQYF.

Judged by abundance, this clone is medium-sized (0.01 to 0.1%). This rearrangement joins TRBV6-1 to TRBJ1-1; D uncertain. The CDR3 sequence is 15 residues long. CDR1 is MNHNS, CDR2 SASEGT, per germline. Trimming stripped 4 bases from V and 0 bases from J, with 12 bases between. Here the CDR3 DNA reads TGTGCCAGCAGTGCGGGGTTGGCGATGAACACTGAAGCTTTCTTT. It is translated as CASSAGLAMNTEAFF.

This clone is medium-sized. The CDR3 loop is CATSGTGYSTGELFF. DNA for the CDR3: TGTGCCACCAGTGGCACAGGGTACTCCACCGGGGAGCTGTTTTTT. The genes are TRBV24-1 and TRBJ2-2; tentative D call: TRBD1 (6 bases). The V gene lost 5 bases and the J gene lost 4 bases, with 13 bases spanning the gap. This CDR3 region has 15 residues. Germline V gives CDR1 KGHDR, CDR2 SFDVKD.

In this sample, this clone turned up a few times. This may stem from a read error, because a much larger clone lies one nucleotide away. CDR3 DNA: TGTGCCAGCGGTTTCGGGACAGGGTTTAACGGGCAGTACTTC. Protein: CASGFGTGFNGQYF. This rearrangement joins TRBV6-1 to TRBJ2-7, with 9 bases fitting TRBD1. The trim removed 8 bases at V and 9 bases at J, leaving 14 bases unmatched. The germline V gene has CDR1 MNHNS and CDR2 SASEGT. CDR3 size: 14 residues.

The table lists this clone with many counts. This rearrangement joins TRBV6-1 to TRBJ2-7; D perhaps matches TRBD2 (6 bases). Per germline, CDR1 MNHNS and CDR2 SASEGT. Trimming pared 6 bases from V and 4 bases from J, leaving 13 bases between. This CDR3 is built from 13 residues. CDR3 region: CASRSLGGYEQYF. Written as DNA, the CDR3 is TGTGCCAGCAGGTCGCTCGGGGGTTACGAGCAGTACTTC.

This clone was seen a few times. V usage is TRBV11-2 and J usage is TRBJ2-1; 15 bases map to TRBD2. The germline CDR1 and CDR2 sequences are SGHAT and FQNNGV. V was pared by 6 bases and J by 12 bases, with 6 bases of the junction left unmatched. The CDR3 covers 14 residues. The CDR3 is CASRGTSGGCGQFF. CDR3 bases: TGTGCCAGCAGAGGGACTAGCGGGGGGTGTGGGCAGTTCTTC.

This clone is classed as medium-sized. This chain links TRBV5-6 with TRBJ1-2; the D gene is possibly TRBD1 (6 bases). The CDR3 totals 15 residues. V lost 3 bases and J 3 bases, leaving 15 bases between the germline ends. Germline V gene lookup returns CDR1 SGHDT and CDR2 YYEEEE. This CDR3 is CASSSATQGHYGYTF. CDR3 sequence (DNA): TGTGCCAGCAGCTCGGCCACTCAGGGGCACTATGGCTACACCTTC.

This clone turned up a few times. This chain uses TRBV6-1 with TRBJ1-2; possibly TRBD1 for D (5 bases). Germline V gene data show CDR1 as MNHNS and CDR2 as SASEGT. The ends were cut back, 4 bases at V and 7 bases at J, with 19 bases in the middle. The CDR3 is made up of 15 amino acids. The CDR3 nucleotides are TGTGCCAGCAGTGGAGACGGGCGGCAGGGCTTTGGCTACACCTTC. It yields the protein CASSGDGRQGFGYTF.

Comment on this clone: The final CDR3 position lacks the conserved phenylalanine or tryptophan, pointing to a likely read error. The DNA is left out, because the CDR3 cannot be placed on it with certainty; the CDR3 is given as TCRdb lists it. The J gene is TRBJ1-2, the V gene TRBV27; the table's D gene call, TRBD1, was not cross checked with the DNA. Germline assignment: CDR1 MNHEY and CDR2 SMNVEV (reference sequence). The CDR3 has 14 residues if both end residues are counted. CDR3 amino acids: CASSLSAPRHRRYS.

This clone was picked up a small number of times. The V call is TRBV19, the J call TRBJ1-1; a possible D gene is TRBD1 (5 bases). V lost 5 bases to trimming and J lost 7 bases, with 20 bases between them. CDR1 and CDR2 from the germline V gene are LNHDA and SQIVND (reference sequence). The CDR3 sequence is 15 residues long. DNA of the CDR3: TGTGCCAGTAGTGCCGGGACGACTAAGGTGTTTGAAGCTTTCTTT. Protein product: CASSAGTTKVFEAFF.

This clone has ten or more counts. V is TRBV5-1 and J is TRBJ2-5, with D perhaps matching TRBD1 (5 bases). The CDR3 is 15 amino acids. V was shortened by 0 bases and J by 1 base, with 10 bases between the two germline ends. Germline V gene data show CDR1 as SGHRS and CDR2 as YFSETQ. This CDR3 reads CASSLEDTIQETQYF. CDR3 in DNA: TGCGCCAGCAGCTTGGAGGACACCATCCAAGAGACCCAGTACTTC.

The chain has TRBV10-1 and TRBJ2-2; D may be TRBD1 (5 bases). CDR1 is WNHNN and CDR2 is SYGVQD in the germline V gene (reference sequence). The CDR3 runs 14 residues. The V end was cut by 3 bases, the J end by 10 bases, with 15 bases between. Written as DNA, the CDR3 is TGCGCCAGCAGTGATGGTGGCGGCAGGGAGGAGCTGTTTTTT. Residues: CASSDGGGREELFF.

By proportion, this clone is medium-sized. CDR3 coding DNA: TGTGCCAGCTCACCACCCGACGGTGCCAAGGGCTACACCTTC. Its translation: CASSPPDGAKGYTF. The chain is built from TRBV18 and TRBJ1-2; D is unresolved. Trimming left V 0 bases short and J 8 bases short, with 13 bases between. The CDR3 consists of 14 residues. Germline V lookup: CDR1 KGHSH, CDR2 LQKENI.